The 14 T cell receptor beta chains reported below all come from one sample, sequenced in a study of blood T cell repertoires in COVID-19. Assay: immunoSEQ multiplex PCR; the TCRdb copy retains only in-frame clones and omits some. The sample contains approximately 64,000 clones, 81% of which appear only once. Sequenced material: peripheral blood. The origin of the receptors is a woman between 70 and 85 years old with acute or convalescent COVID-19.

The chain is built from TRBV7-9 and TRBJ1-2, with 9 bases fitting TRBD1. Trimming removed 5 bases from V and 7 bases from J; junction bases left unmatched: 11. CDR3 length equals 15 residues. Germline loops: CDR1 SEHNR, CDR2 FQNEAQ (reference sequence). The CDR3 loop is CASSGGQGNLGGYTF. CDR3 sequence (DNA): TGTGCCAGCAGCGGCGGACAGGGGAACTTAGGTGGCTACACCTTC. Filled out from reference TRBV7-9 and TRBJ1-2, the complete variable domain reads DTGVSQNPRHKITKRGQNVTFRCDPISEHNRLYWYRQTLGQGPEFLTYFQNEAQLEKSRLLSDRFSAERPKGSFSTLEIQRTEQGDSAMYLCASSGGQGNLGGYTFGSGTRLTVV.

V usage is TRBV7-9 and J usage is TRBJ2-3, with 10 bases identical to TRBD1. Germline CDR1 reads SEHNR; CDR2 reads FQNEAQ (reference sequence). The CDR3 is 14 residues long. Losses at the gene ends were 6 bases for V and 3 bases for J; bases not matched to a gene: 3. The CDR3 DNA is TGTGCCAGCAGTCCGGGACAGGGGACAGATACGCAGTATTTT. Translating gives CASSPGQGTDTQYF.

The chain is built from TRBV19 and TRBJ2-1; D is undetermined. V was pared by 4 bases and J by 7 bases, with 8 bases between. CDR3 length equals 12 residues. CDR1 is LNHDA and CDR2 is SQIVND in the germline V gene (reference sequence). The CDR3 spells CASSTLYNEQFF. The CDR3, as DNA: TGTGCCAGTAGTACTCTGTATAATGAGCAGTTCTTC.

The gene calls are TRBV7-6 and TRBJ2-5, with 11 positions matching TRBD2. The length of the CDR3 is 16 residues. Germline assignment: CDR1 SGHVS and CDR2 FNYEAQ. V shed 8 bases and J 5 bases; nucleotides not matched to a gene: 13. The CDR3 here is CASSKLAGEAGETQYF. The CDR3 region has the DNA TGTGCCAGCTCGAAACTAGCGGGAGAGGCTGGGGAGACCCAGTACTTC. The full variable domain, rest sourced from reference TRBV7-6 and TRBJ2-5, is GAGVSQSPRYKVTKRGQDVALRCDPISGHVSLYWYRQALGQGPEFLTYFNYEAQQDKSGLPNDRFSAERPEGSISTLTIQRTEQRDSAMYRCASSKLAGEAGETQYFGPGTRLLVL.

The chain recombines TRBV6-5 with TRBJ2-3; possible D gene TRBD2, 6 bases. The CDR3 is 14 amino acids. The germline CDR1 and CDR2 sequences are MNHEY and SVGAGI. V lost 6 bases and J 1 base, leaving 11 bases between the germline ends. The CDR3 DNA sequence: TGTGCCAGCAGGTCGGGAGTTGGCACAGATACGCAGTATTTT. This gives the protein CASRSGVGTDTQYF.

This chain connects TRBV9 to TRBJ1-3, with D unresolved. The V gene's germline CDR1 is SGDLS and CDR2 YYNGEE. This CDR3 is 13 amino acids long. V was pared by 3 bases and J by 1 base, with 5 bases between. CDR3 DNA: TGTGCCAGCAGCGGCGGTTCTGGAAACACCATATATTTT. Translating it yields CASSGGSGNTIYF.

The genes are TRBV12-3 or TRBV12-4 and TRBJ1-4; D may be TRBD1 (5 bases). This CDR3 is built from 12 residues. V dropped 7 bases and J dropped 7 bases, with 10 bases sitting between them. Written as DNA, the CDR3 is TGTGCCAGCACGCGAAGGGGTGAAAAACTGTTTTTT. Translation: CASTRRGEKLFF.

This chain joins TRBV7-2 and TRBJ2-3; 10 bases align to TRBD2. With V trimmed by 3 bases and J by 4 bases, 7 bases remained unmatched. The CDR3 runs to 16 residues. The germline V gene has CDR1 SGHTA and CDR2 FQGNSA. This CDR3 is CASSFASGGHADTQYF. The CDR3 DNA is TGTGCCAGCAGCTTCGCTAGCGGGGGTCATGCAGATACGCAGTATTTT.

The chain is built from TRBV6-5 and TRBJ1-2; TRBD1 matches at 7 bases. The length of the CDR3 is 12 residues. In germline, CDR1 is MNHEY, CDR2 SVGAGI. Trimming removed 6 bases from V and 8 bases from J; junction bases left unmatched: 6. The CDR3 loop is CASRRQGWGYTF. DNA of the CDR3: TGTGCCAGCAGGCGACAGGGATGGGGCTACACCTTC.

This chain joins TRBV30 and TRBJ1-5; TRBD1 is a possible D gene (5 bases). Trimming left V 1 base short and J 5 bases short, with 9 bases between. Germline CDR1 is GTSNPN and CDR2 is SVGIG (reference sequence). The CDR3 sequence is 13 residues long. As DNA, the CDR3 is TGTGCCTGGAGTGAACAGGAATATCAGCCCCAGCATTTT. The encoded protein is CAWSEQEYQPQHF.

This CDR3 reads CASSPRSGSNQPQHF. CDR3 coding DNA: TGTGCCAGCAGCCCTAGGTCGGGAAGCAATCAGCCCCAGCATTTT. This chain connects TRBV7-2 to TRBJ1-5; no reliable D call. V lost 5 bases to trimming and J lost 1 base, with 12 bases between them. In germline, CDR1 is SGHTA, CDR2 FQGNSA. This CDR3 is built from 15 residues.

This clone was detected a few times. The V and J genes are TRBV7-9 and TRBJ2-7; 9 nucleotides align to TRBD2. V gave up 6 bases and J gave up 3 bases; unmatched junction bases: 9. Germline-derived CDR1 and CDR2 are SEHNR and FQNEAQ (reference sequence). The CDR3 covers 15 residues. The DNA for the CDR3 is TGTGCCAGCAGTCAGGCGGGAGGGCCGGTCTACGAGCAGTACTTC. As protein: CASSQAGGPVYEQYF.

As DNA, the CDR3 is TGTGCCAGCAGTCCTAGTAGCGGGAGCGCCTACAATGAGCAGTTCTTC. Its translation: CASSPSSGSAYNEQFF. This chain connects TRBV27 to TRBJ2-1; 9 positions agree with TRBD2. The CDR3 loop spans 16 amino acids. Germline CDR1 is MNHEY and CDR2 is SMNVEV (reference sequence). Losses at the gene ends were 5 bases for V and 2 bases for J; bases not matched to a gene: 7.

This chain joins TRBV27 and TRBJ1-6; TRBD1 matches 10 bases. This CDR3 has 19 amino acids. With V trimmed by 6 bases and J by 0 bases, 11 bases remained unmatched. Germline V lookup: CDR1 MNHEY, CDR2 SMNVEV (reference sequence). CDR3 in amino acids: CASRLWTGGILSYNSPLHF. CDR3 bases: TGTGCCAGCAGACTATGGACAGGGGGTATACTCTCCTATAATTCACCCCTCCACTTT.